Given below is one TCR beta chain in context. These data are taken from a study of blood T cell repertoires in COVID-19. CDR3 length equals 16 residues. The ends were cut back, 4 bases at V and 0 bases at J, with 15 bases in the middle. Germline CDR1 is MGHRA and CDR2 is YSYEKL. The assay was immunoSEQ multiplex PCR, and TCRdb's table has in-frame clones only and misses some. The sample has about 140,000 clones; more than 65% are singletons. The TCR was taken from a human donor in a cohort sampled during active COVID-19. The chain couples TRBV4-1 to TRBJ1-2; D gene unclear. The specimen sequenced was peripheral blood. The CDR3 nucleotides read TGCGCCAGCAGCCCTCGGACTGTGACTTCTAACTATGGCTACACCTTC. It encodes CASSPRTVTSNYGYTF.